This T cell receptor beta chain is drawn from a study of T cells in Graves' hyperthyroidism and ophthalmopathy. For the study at large: It was at initial diagnosis, before any treatment, that peripheral blood was collected.

Broader study findings: Most expanded thyroid clonotypes above 0.001 recurred in blood. Ophthalmopathy was model-predicted a median approximately 6.9 months pre-onset.

This clonotype appeared a few times. What it binds is not known. The CDR3 consists of 15 residues. V lost 2 bases and J lost 7, with 18 bases in between. Germline V gene sequence: CDR1 MGHRA, CDR2 YSYEKL. This sample holds PBMCs from roughly 10 ml fresh peripheral blood. The source material, RNA transcripts, was used to amplify TCR beta CDR3 regions. In the first-round RT-PCR of the TCR CDR3, the HTBI primer set was used. MiXCR was run by TCRdb on the multiplex PCR reads, yielding one entry per CDR3 protein. The repertoire has approximately 610,000 distinct CDR3 sequences, roughly 14% of them found once; the top ten carry 4.3%.

The source material was blood. The chain recombines TRBV4-1 with TRBJ2-7; D is perhaps TRBD2 (6 bases). This clonotype was sampled from a woman in her forties with Graves' ophthalmopathy. CDR3 DNA sequence: TGCGCCAGCAGCCAACGACTAGTGTTTTCTTCGGAGCAGTACTTC. Protein product: CASSQRLVFSSEQYF.